This TCR beta chain stems from a study of shared clonotypes between healthy human individuals. Produced via immunoSEQ multiplex PCR; TCRdb's table is partial and in-frame only. Of 1.6 million or so clones listed, less than 99% are singletons. Germline V gene sequence: CDR1 MDHEN, CDR2 SYDVKM. The V and J ends lost 6 bases and 0 bases respectively, with 14 bases between them. The CDR3 has 15 residues. The V call is TRBV28, the J call TRBJ2-5; the D is unclear. This sequence was found in a man aged 25 to 40 in good health. Sequenced input: naive CD4+ T cells sorted from blood. Subset reported: CD45RA+ positively selected. CDR3 DNA sequence: TGTGCCAGCAGCCCCCTGGGCTGGTACCAAGAGACCCAGTACTTC. Translating gives CASSPLGWYQETQYF.